These 27 T cell receptor beta chains were all obtained from the same sample, sequenced in a study of T cell responses to AZD1222 COVID-19 vaccine. Profiled with immunoSEQ multiplex PCR; TCRdb holds only in-frame clones, not every one. This table holds 150,000 or so clones, roughly 93% found once. Sample: peripheral blood, taken 28 days after the second AZD1222 dose. These receptors all come from an adult who received the AZD1222 COVID-19 vaccine.

V and J are TRBV28 and TRBJ2-5; 12 positions agree with TRBD1. The V segment lost 8 bases and the J segment 2 bases; nucleotides outside the gene matches: 9. Germline CDR1 reads MDHEN; CDR2 reads SYDVKM. The CDR3 length is 16 residues. As DNA, the CDR3 is TGTGCCAGCGAGGGGACAGGGGGCCTGGTTCAAGAGACCCAGTACTTC. This encodes CASEGTGGLVQETQYF. Based on the CDR3 plus reference TRBV28 and TRBJ2-5, the full variable domain is DVKVTQSSRYLVKRTGEKVFLECVQDMDHENMFWYRQDPGLGLRLIYFSYDVKMKEKGDIPEGYSVSREKKERFSLILESASTNQTSMYLCASEGTGGLVQETQYFGPGTRLLVL.

Written as DNA, the CDR3 is TGTGCCAGCAGTTACGACGCCAGTCTCTCGATTTCACCCCTCCACTTT. Protein sequence: CASSYDASLSISPLHF. V gene TRBV6-5 combines with J gene TRBJ1-6, with D unclear. V was cut by 2 bases and J by 9 bases, with 17 bases left in between. CDR3 length: 16 amino acids. Germline CDR1 is MNHEY and CDR2 is SVGAGI.

CDR3 DNA: TGTGCCAGCAGTTTAGACAGCGGGTGGCAGCAGTACTTC. Translating it yields CASSLDSGWQQYF. The chain links TRBV28 to TRBJ2-7, with D tentatively TRBD2 (6 bases). Trimming left V 2 bases short and J 8 bases short, with 13 bases between. The CDR3 contains 13 residues. Germline V gives CDR1 MDHEN, CDR2 SYDVKM.

In its sample, this clone was seen a few times. The V gene is TRBV7-8, the J gene TRBJ1-4; D uncertain. Germline-derived CDR1 and CDR2 are SGHVS and FQNEAQ. Trimming removed 2 bases from V and 7 bases from J, with 8 bases in between. This CDR3 region has 13 residues. The CDR3 region is CASSLYSSEKLFF. The CDR3 bases are TGTGCCAGCAGCTTATACAGTTCTGAAAAACTGTTTTTT.

V is TRBV18 and J is TRBJ2-7, with D maybe TRBD2 (6 bases). The germline V gene encodes CDR1 KGHSH and CDR2 LQKENI. The length of the CDR3 is 13 residues. Trimming removed 3 bases from V and 7 bases from J, with 13 bases in between. CDR3 sequence reads: CASSPGTAGEQYF. DNA for the CDR3: TGTGCCAGCTCACCTGGGACTGCCGGTGAGCAGTACTTC.

The rearrangement joins TRBV6-7 to TRBJ1-4, with D unresolved. TRBV6-7 is annotated as an ORF whose role is uncertain. This CDR3 contains 15 residues. The V end lost 3 bases, the J end lost 7 bases, and 15 bases lay between the germline ends. CDR3 amino acids: CASSYRQSGGEKLFF. DNA for the CDR3: TGTGCCAGCAGTTATCGGCAATCGGGCGGTGAAAAACTGTTTTTT.

The V gene is TRBV7-6, the J gene TRBJ1-5, with D possibly matching TRBD1 (5 bases). CDR3 size: 15 residues. Trimming cost V 0 bases and J 6 bases, with 12 bases left between them. Germline CDR1 is SGHVS and CDR2 is FNYEAQ. CDR3 nucleotide sequence: TGTGCCAGCAGCTTAGCATCAGGGACGGGTCAGCCCCAGCATTTT. Protein sequence: CASSLASGTGQPQHF. Drawing the rest from reference TRBV7-6 and TRBJ1-5, the complete variable domain is GAGVSQSPRYKVTKRGQDVALRCDPISGHVSLYWYRQALGQGPEFLTYFNYEAQQDKSGLPNDRFSAERPEGSISTLTIQRTEQRDSAMYRCASSLASGTGQPQHFGDGTRLSIL.

The CDR3 is CASSPGLGFNEKLFF. The CDR3, as DNA: TGTGCCAGCTCACCCGGCTTGGGCTTTAATGAAAAACTGTTTTTT. This rearrangement joins TRBV18 to TRBJ1-4; no clear D. The ends were cut back, 3 bases at V and 4 bases at J, with 12 bases in the middle. The CDR3 loop spans 15 amino acids. Per germline, CDR1 KGHSH and CDR2 LQKENI.

The chain has TRBV9 and TRBJ2-7; D is possibly TRBD1 (6 bases). Germline V gene lookup returns CDR1 SGDLS and CDR2 YYNGEE. V was pared by 4 bases and J by 4 bases, with 18 bases between. The length of the CDR3 is 15 residues. CDR3 nucleotide sequence: TGTGCCAGCAGCCCAAGGGACAATAGGTGGTACGAGCAGTACTTC. It codes for CASSPRDNRWYEQYF.

Only one count was recorded for this clone. This chain links TRBV6-5 with TRBJ1-1, with 7 positions matching TRBD1. J gave up 8 bases and V 8 bases, and 5 bases lay outside the gene matches. The CDR3 covers 11 residues. Per the germline V gene, CDR1 is MNHEY and CDR2 is SVGAGI. CDR3 loop: CASGKTGEAFF. In DNA form, the CDR3 reads TGTGCCAGCGGAAAGACAGGGGAAGCTTTCTTT.

In DNA form, the CDR3 reads TGTGCCAGCAGTTTGAGAGCGGGAAACACAGATACGCAGTATTTT. Translating gives CASSLRAGNTDTQYF. The gene calls are TRBV27 and TRBJ2-3, with TRBD2 identical over 7 bases. Trimming at V came to 3 bases and at J to 2 bases, leaving 5 bases not matched to a gene. The CDR3 is 15 residues long. Germline CDR1 and CDR2: MNHEY and SMNVEV (reference sequence).

The V call is TRBV29-1, the J call TRBJ2-7; 10 bases match TRBD1. Germline CDR1 and CDR2: SQVTM and ANQGSEA. The CDR3 loop spans 16 amino acids. V was pared by 1 base and J by 2 bases, with 8 bases of the junction left unmatched. CDR3: CSVEGESGTGAYEQYF. As DNA, the CDR3 is TGCAGCGTTGAAGGTGAGAGCGGGACAGGGGCCTACGAGCAGTACTTC.

The V gene is TRBV18, the J gene TRBJ2-1; D call uncertain. Deletions cut 1 base from V and 3 bases from J, with 16 bases between. CDR3 size: 17 residues. Germline V gene sequence: CDR1 KGHSH, CDR2 LQKENI. The CDR3 coding sequence is TGTGCCAGCTCACCACGCGCGGTCGCGGCAGTCTACAATGAGCAGTTCTTC. This codes for CASSPRAVAAVYNEQFF.

The chain has TRBV2 and TRBJ2-7; the D is unclear. CDR3 length: 15 residues. Looked up from germline, CDR1 is SNHLY and CDR2 is FYNNEI. Trimming shortened V by 2 bases and J by 0 bases, and 11 bases separated the two germline ends. The CDR3 DNA is TGTGCCAGCAGTGAACGAGCTGGCGCCTCCTACGAGCAGTACTTC. Amino acids: CASSERAGASYEQYF. The full variable domain, its missing parts supplied by reference TRBV2 and TRBJ2-7, is EPEVTQTPSHQVTQMGQEVILRCVPISNHLYFYWYRQILGQKVEFLVSFYNNEISEKSEIFDDQFSVERPDGSNFTLKIRSTKLEDSAMYFCASSERAGASYEQYFGPGTRLTVT.

The rearrangement links TRBV30 to TRBJ2-3; no clear D. Per the germline V gene, CDR1 is GTSNPN and CDR2 is SVGIG (reference sequence). The CDR3 runs to 11 residues. V lost 0 bases and J lost 5, with 3 bases in between. The CDR3 DNA reads TGTGCCTGGAGTGTTCGAGATACGCAGTATTTT. It is translated as CAWSVRDTQYF.

The rearrangement joins TRBV5-5 to TRBJ1-5; the D is unclear. The germline gives CDR1 SGHKS, CDR2 YYEKEE (reference sequence). V dropped 2 bases and J dropped 3 bases, with 3 bases sitting between them. CDR3 length equals 12 residues. The CDR3 spells CASSFNNQPQHF. In nucleotides, the CDR3 is TGTGCCAGCAGCTTTAACAATCAGCCCCAGCATTTT.

The chain carries TRBV19 and TRBJ1-1; D ambiguous. The CDR3 runs 11 residues. Deletions cut 3 bases from V and 6 bases from J, with 5 bases between. The germline CDR1 and CDR2 sequences are LNHDA and SQIVND (reference sequence). CDR3 sequence reads: CASSISAEAFF. CDR3 coding DNA: TGTGCCAGTAGTATTTCGGCTGAAGCTTTCTTT.

This chain joins TRBV19 and TRBJ1-2; tentative D call: TRBD1 (5 bases). CDR1 is LNHDA, CDR2 SQIVND, per germline (reference sequence). The CDR3 has 14 residues. Trimming stripped 2 bases from V and 5 bases from J, with 12 bases between. CDR3 sequence reads: CASSIRARVYGYTF. Written as DNA, the CDR3 is TGTGCCAGTAGTATAAGAGCCAGGGTATATGGCTACACCTTC.

The V call is TRBV2, the J call TRBJ2-1; TRBD2 matches at 7 bases. The V gene end was trimmed by 0 bases and the J gene end by 10 bases; junction bases not matched to a gene: 12. Germline CDR1 reads SNHLY; CDR2 reads FYNNEI. The CDR3 spans 16 residues. DNA for the CDR3: TGTGCCAGCAGTGAAGCTGGGAGCGGGACGTGGCGGGAGCAGTTCTTC. Translation gives CASSEAGSGTWREQFF.

The rearrangement links TRBV24-1 to TRBJ1-1; possibly TRBD1 for D (6 bases). With 4 bases removed from V and 8 bases from J, the gap between germline ends came to 13 bases. The CDR3 sequence is 13 residues long. Germline V gives CDR1 KGHDR, CDR2 SFDVKD. The DNA of the CDR3 is TGTGCCACCAGTGACTGGGGGGCTGAAGAAGCTTTCTTT. The encoded protein is CATSDWGAEEAFF.

This chain connects TRBV5-1 to TRBJ2-7; 9 nucleotides agree with TRBD2. Germline V gene data show CDR1 as SGHRS and CDR2 as YFSETQ. V shed 0 bases, J shed 5 bases, and the junction held 9 bases outside the gene matches. This CDR3 comprises 16 residues. In DNA form, the CDR3 reads TGCGCCAGCAGCTTGGCGAGAGCGGGAGGTGTACACGAGCAGTACTTC. This encodes CASSLARAGGVHEQYF.

This chain uses TRBV6-5 with TRBJ1-4; 7 bases map to TRBD1. The V gene end was trimmed by 0 bases and the J gene end by 5 bases; junction bases not matched to a gene: 3. CDR3 length equals 15 residues. Germline CDR1 and CDR2: MNHEY and SVGAGI. In DNA, the CDR3 is TGTGCCAGCAGTTACTCCGGGACAGCAAATGAAAAACTGTTTTTT. It yields the protein CASSYSGTANEKLFF.

The V gene is TRBV28, the J gene TRBJ2-2; 11 nucleotides align to TRBD1. The CDR3 has 15 residues. Trimming at V came to 5 bases and at J to 6 bases, leaving 5 bases not matched to a gene. Germline V gene sequence: CDR1 MDHEN, CDR2 SYDVKM. The CDR3 nucleotides read TGTGCCAGCAGTGGGCCGGGACAGGGGGCCGGGGAGCTGTTTTTT. This codes for CASSGPGQGAGELFF.

To note about this clone: This sample also contains other DNA sequences that code for the same CDR3. J is TRBJ2-3 and V is TRBV3-1 (or the pseudogene TRBV3-2); D assignment may be TRBD1 or TRBD2 (5 bases each). Trimming removed 2 bases at V and 3 bases at J, with 9 bases between. Germline V gene lookup returns CDR1 LGHDT and CDR2 YNNKEL (reference sequence). CDR3 size: 14 residues. The chain's CDR3 is CASSQRDGTDTQYF. DNA for the CDR3: TGTGCCAGCAGCCAAAGGGACGGAACAGATACGCAGTATTTT.

This clone was recorded only once. The rearrangement joins TRBV18 to TRBJ2-1; 13 bases line up with TRBD2. V shed 2 bases and J 9 bases; nucleotides not matched to a gene: 4. The germline V gene has CDR1 KGHSH and CDR2 LQKENI. The CDR3 runs to 15 residues. CDR3 in amino acids: CASSPGTSGMGEQFF. For the CDR3, the DNA is TGTGCCAGCTCACCAGGGACTAGCGGGATGGGTGAGCAGTTCTTC.

The chain combines TRBV5-1 with TRBJ2-2; D is possibly TRBD1 or TRBD2 (6 bases each). V was shortened by 2 bases and J by 4 bases, with 9 bases between the two germline ends. This CDR3 spans 14 amino acids. Germline assignment: CDR1 SGHRS and CDR2 YFSETQ. CDR3 loop: CASSFRGATGELFF. The CDR3 nucleotides read TGCGCCAGCAGCTTTAGGGGGGCCACCGGGGAGCTGTTTTTT.

A few counts support this clone. The chain employs TRBV6-5 and TRBJ1-3; D perhaps matches TRBD1 (6 bases). The CDR3 runs 14 residues. Per germline, CDR1 MNHEY and CDR2 SVGAGI. V lost 8 bases and J 2 bases, leaving 13 bases between the germline ends. CDR3 DNA: TGTGCCAGCGCCAGGGGCAATCCTGGAAACACCATATATTTT. Translation: CASARGNPGNTIYF.